A selection of T cell receptor beta chains follows, all from one sample in a study of blood T cell repertoires in COVID-19. The data were produced by immunoSEQ multiplex PCR, yet TCRdb's version contains in-frame clones alone and is incomplete. The table records roughly 37,000 clones, 78% of them present only once. The source material was peripheral blood. All receptors derive from a man aged 55 to 70 with acute or convalescent COVID-19. Each CDR3 is given with its conserved first and last residue. The D gene is left open where the match is weak. Clone size is not always given. Where it is, it says once, few, many or a class for expanded clones.

D	size	V	J	DNA	CDR3
TRBD1	-	TRBV5-1	TRBJ1-2	TGCGCCAGCAGCTTGGAGACAGGGGGCAGTAATGGCTACACCTTC	CASSLETGGSNGYTF
-	-	TRBV19	TRBJ2-3	TGTGCCAGTAGTAGCCGCGGGGCTTGGGTAGATACGCAGTATTTT	CASSSRGAWVDTQYF
-	-	TRBV5-1	TRBJ1-5	TGCGCCAGCAGCTTGGAAGAGGGTGGGGATCAGCCCCAGCATTTT	CASSLEEGGDQPQHF
-	-	TRBV19	TRBJ2-1	TGTGCCAGTAGTATCCTCAGGGTCCACAATGAGCAGTTCTTC	CASSILRVHNEQFF
-	-	TRBV13	TRBJ1-4	TGTGCCAGCAGCGACGGGGTACGCGGCGAAAAACTGTTTTTT	CASSDGVRGEKLFF
-	-	TRBV3-1/TRBV3-2	TRBJ2-1	TGTGCCAGCAGCCAAGATCTTGGACTGGTCAATGAGCAGTTCTTC	CASSQDLGLVNEQFF
TRBD1	few	TRBV11-2	TRBJ2-7	TGTGCCAGCTGCACCTTACGACAGGGTCTCGAACAGTACTTC	CASCTLRQGLEQYF
-	-	TRBV30	TRBJ2-2	TGTGCCTGCACGAGGGAAAACAGGGCCACCGGGGAGCTGTTTTTT	CACTRENRATGELFF
-	-	TRBV6-5	TRBJ1-1	TGTGCCAGCAGTTACGGGCCTGAGAACACTGAAGCTTTCTTT	CASSYGPENTEAFF
-	-	TRBV2	TRBJ1-1	TGTGCCAGCCTTTTGGGTCAGGCGAACACTGAAGCTTTCTTT	CASLLGQANTEAFF